This entry is about one T cell receptor (beta chain). The CDR3 is made up of 17 amino acids. V lost 3 bases to trimming and J lost 4 bases; unmatched junction nucleotides: 13. This record comes from a study of CD8 T cells in Susac syndrome. Random hexamers were used to reverse transcribe the RNA input (roughly 0.5 to 1 ug). An immunoSEQ multiplex PCR generated amplified TCR beta CDR3 products spanning 54 Vbeta and 13 Jbeta. TCRdb re-derived calls from the immunoSEQ multiplex PCR reads in MiXCR, one entry per CDR3 protein. The table lists under 150,000 distinct CDR3 sequences, approximately 94% of them singletons.

The sample comprised CD4+ T cells from PBMCs. This clonotype was sampled from a human donor with Susac syndrome. The chain combines TRBV23-1 with TRBJ2-5, with TRBD1 matching 8 bases. TRBV23-1 belongs to the ORF category, with a function that is uncertain. CDR3: CASSHTGGLDNLETQYF. DNA for the CDR3: TGCGCCAGCAGTCACACAGGGGGTCTCGACAATTTAGAGACCCAGTACTTC.